This T cell receptor beta chain was retrieved from a study of cytomegalovirus exposure and HLA in healthy donors. Amplification used 60 Vbeta primers and 13 Jbeta primers. The protocol was immunoSEQ multiplex PCR, while the TCRdb copy is restricted to in-frame clones and leaves out a portion. This table has about 160,000 clones, about 85% appearing once. V was cut by 2 bases and J by 9 bases, with 8 bases left in between. Germline V gene data show CDR1 as SNHLY and CDR2 as FYNNEI. This CDR3 is built from 12 residues. The TCR originated in a man in his late teens or twenties in good health and CMV-seropositive. Sequenced input: PBMCs. V and J are TRBV2 and TRBJ2-1; maybe TRBD2 (5 bases). The CDR3 region has the DNA TGTGCCAGCAGTGAAAAGAGCGGTGAGCAGTTCTTC. Its translation is CASSEKSGEQFF.